This TCR beta chain emerged from a study of human T cells and chemical hapten exposure. TCRdb re-called the RACE reads through MiXCR, storing one row per CDR3 protein. The sample holds approximately 400,000 distinct CDR3 sequences; roughly 5% are singletons and the top ten take around 2%. Time point noted: patch test 1, 2 weeks after DPC sensitization. The treatment is: therapeutic diphenylcyclopropenone sensitization with weekly scalp DPC. The origin of this receptor is a woman aged 45-60 years with alopecia areata. Some clones in this sample may be carry-over from other donors' samples. Material: whole blood, obtained in connection with sensitization to the hapten diphenylcyclopropenone (DPC).

CDR3 coding DNA: TGTGCCAGCAGTCCCGACAATGGGGTGGGCAATCAGCCCCAGCATTTT. It specifies CASSPDNGVGNQPQHF. The rearrangement joins TRBV6-5 to TRBJ1-5; unclear D gene. Trimming removed 5 bases from V and 2 bases from J, with 16 bases in between. Germline-derived CDR1 and CDR2 are MNHEY and SVGAGI. This CDR3 contains 16 residues.